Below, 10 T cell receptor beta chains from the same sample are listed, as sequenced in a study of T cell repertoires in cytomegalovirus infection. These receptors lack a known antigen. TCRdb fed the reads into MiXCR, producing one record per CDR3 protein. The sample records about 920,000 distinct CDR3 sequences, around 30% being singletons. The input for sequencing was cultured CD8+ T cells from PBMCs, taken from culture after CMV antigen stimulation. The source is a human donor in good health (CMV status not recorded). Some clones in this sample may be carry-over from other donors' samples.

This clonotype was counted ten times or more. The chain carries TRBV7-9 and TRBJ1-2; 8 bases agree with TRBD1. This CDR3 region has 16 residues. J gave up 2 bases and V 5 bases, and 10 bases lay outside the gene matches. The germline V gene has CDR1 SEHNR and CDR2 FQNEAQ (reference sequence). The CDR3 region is CASSPRTGPRNYGYTF. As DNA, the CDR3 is TGTGCCAGCAGCCCCAGGACAGGGCCTCGCAACTATGGCTACACCTTC.

CDR3 DNA: TGTGCCAGCACCCTTAGAGGGGGGAGAGATACGCAGTATTTT. Translation gives CASTLRGGRDTQYF. The V and J genes are TRBV6-1 and TRBJ2-3, with D tentatively TRBD1 or TRBD2 (6 bases each). The germline V gene has CDR1 MNHNS and CDR2 SASEGT. The CDR3 runs to 14 residues. The V gene lost 7 bases and the J gene lost 5 bases, with 16 bases spanning the gap.

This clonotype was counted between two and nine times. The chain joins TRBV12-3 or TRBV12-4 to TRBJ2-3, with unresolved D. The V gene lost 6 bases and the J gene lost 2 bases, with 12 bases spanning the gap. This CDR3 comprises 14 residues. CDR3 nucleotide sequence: TGTGCCAGCAGCTACCCCACGACCACAGATACGCAGTATTTT. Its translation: CASSYPTTTDTQYF.

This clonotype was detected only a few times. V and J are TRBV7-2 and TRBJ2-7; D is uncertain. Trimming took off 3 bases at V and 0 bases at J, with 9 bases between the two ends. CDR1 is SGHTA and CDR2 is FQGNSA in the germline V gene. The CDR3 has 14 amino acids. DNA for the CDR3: TGTGCCAGCAGCTTCGGGCAGTTCTCCTACGAGCAGTACTTC. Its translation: CASSFGQFSYEQYF.

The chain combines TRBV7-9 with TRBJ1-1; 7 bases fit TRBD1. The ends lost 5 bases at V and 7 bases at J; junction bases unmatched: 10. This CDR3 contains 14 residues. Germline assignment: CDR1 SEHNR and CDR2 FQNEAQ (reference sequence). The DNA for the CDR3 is TGTGCCAGCAGCCACCGGGACAGACCACTTGAAGCTTTCTTT. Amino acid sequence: CASSHRDRPLEAFF.

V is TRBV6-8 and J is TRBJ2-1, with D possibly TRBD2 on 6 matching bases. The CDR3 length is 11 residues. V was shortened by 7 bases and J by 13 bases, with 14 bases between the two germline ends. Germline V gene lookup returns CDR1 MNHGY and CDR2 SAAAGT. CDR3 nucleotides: TGTGCCAGCACCCTGGGGGACTCACAGTTCTTC. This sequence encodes CASTLGDSQFF.

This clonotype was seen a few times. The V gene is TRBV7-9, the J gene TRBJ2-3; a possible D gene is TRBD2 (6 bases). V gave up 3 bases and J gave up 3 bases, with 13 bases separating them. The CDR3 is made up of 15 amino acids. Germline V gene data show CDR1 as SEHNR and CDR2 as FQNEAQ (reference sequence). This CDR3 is CASSFDGGETDTQYF. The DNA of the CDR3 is TGTGCCAGCAGCTTTGATGGCGGGGAGACAGATACGCAGTATTTT.

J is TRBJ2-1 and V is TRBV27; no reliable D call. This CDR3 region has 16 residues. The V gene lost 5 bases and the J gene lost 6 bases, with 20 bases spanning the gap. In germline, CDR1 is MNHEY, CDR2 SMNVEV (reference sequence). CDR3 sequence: CASSPPGGRFLNEQFF. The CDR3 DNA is TGTGCCAGCAGTCCCCCTGGCGGTCGGTTCCTCAATGAGCAGTTCTTC.

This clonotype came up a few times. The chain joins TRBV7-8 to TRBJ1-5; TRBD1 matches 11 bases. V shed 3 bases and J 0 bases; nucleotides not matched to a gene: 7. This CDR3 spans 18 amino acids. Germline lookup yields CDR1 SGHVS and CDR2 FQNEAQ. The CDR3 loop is CASSFGTGGPYSNQPQHF. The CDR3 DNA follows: TGTGCCAGCAGCTTCGGGACAGGGGGACCTTATAGCAATCAGCCCCAGCATTTT.

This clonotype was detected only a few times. DNA for the CDR3: TGTGCCAGCAGTGATCGACCCGGGACGTATAATTCACCCCTCCACTTT. As protein: CASSDRPGTYNSPLHF. V gene TRBV25-1 combines with J gene TRBJ1-6, with D maybe TRBD1 (5 bases). Germline CDR1 and CDR2: MGHDK and SYGVNS. Between the trimmed V and J ends, which lost 3 bases and 4 bases, there was a span of 13 bases. The CDR3 length is 16 residues.